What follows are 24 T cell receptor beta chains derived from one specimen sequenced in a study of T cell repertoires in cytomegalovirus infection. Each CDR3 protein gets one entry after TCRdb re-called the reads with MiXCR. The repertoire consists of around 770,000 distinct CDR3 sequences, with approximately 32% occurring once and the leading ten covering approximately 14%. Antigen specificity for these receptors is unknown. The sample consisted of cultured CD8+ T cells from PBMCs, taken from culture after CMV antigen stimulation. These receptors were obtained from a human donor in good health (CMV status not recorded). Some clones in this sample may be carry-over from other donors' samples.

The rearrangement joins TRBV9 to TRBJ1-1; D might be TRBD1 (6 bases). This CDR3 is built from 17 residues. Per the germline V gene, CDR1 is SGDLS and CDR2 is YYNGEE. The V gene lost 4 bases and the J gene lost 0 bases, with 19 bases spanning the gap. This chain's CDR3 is CASSPTNPTGLNTEAFF. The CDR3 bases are TGTGCCAGCAGCCCCACAAACCCGACAGGACTGAACACTGAAGCTTTCTTT.

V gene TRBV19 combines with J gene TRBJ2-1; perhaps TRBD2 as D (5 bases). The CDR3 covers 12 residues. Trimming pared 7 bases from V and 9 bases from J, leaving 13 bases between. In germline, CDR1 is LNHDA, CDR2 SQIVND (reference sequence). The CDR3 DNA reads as TGTGCCAGTACAGAGGCAAGCGGTGAGCAGTTCTTC. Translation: CASTEASGEQFF.

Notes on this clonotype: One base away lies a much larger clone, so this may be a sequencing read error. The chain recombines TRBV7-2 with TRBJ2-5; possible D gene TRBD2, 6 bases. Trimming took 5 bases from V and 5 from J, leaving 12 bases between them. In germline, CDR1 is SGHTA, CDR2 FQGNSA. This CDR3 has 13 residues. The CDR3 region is CASSLGSIETQYF. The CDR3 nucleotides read TGTGCCAGCAGCCTCGGGAGCATTGAGACCCAGTACTTC.

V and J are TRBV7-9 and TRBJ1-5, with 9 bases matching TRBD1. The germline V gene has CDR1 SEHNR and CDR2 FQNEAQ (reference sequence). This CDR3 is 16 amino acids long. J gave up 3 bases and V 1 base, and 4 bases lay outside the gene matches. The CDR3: CASSLDGTGYNQPQHF. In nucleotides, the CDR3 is TGTGCCAGCAGCTTAGACGGGACAGGGTACAATCAGCCCCAGCATTTT.

Written as DNA, the CDR3 is TGTGCCACCAGTGATTTTAATCGCGGGGGCGAGCAGTTCTTC. Translating it yields CATSDFNRGGEQFF. The V and J genes are TRBV24-1 and TRBJ2-1, with a tentative D call TRBD2 (7 bases). The CDR3 runs 14 residues. The germline V gene has CDR1 KGHDR and CDR2 SFDVKD. V was clipped by 1 base and J by 10 bases, with 13 bases between them.

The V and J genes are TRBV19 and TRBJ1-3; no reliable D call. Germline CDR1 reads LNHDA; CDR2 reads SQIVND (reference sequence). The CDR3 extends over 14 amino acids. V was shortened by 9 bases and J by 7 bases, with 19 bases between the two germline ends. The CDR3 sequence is CASKRRMRENTIYF. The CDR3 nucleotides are TGTGCCAGCAAAAGGAGGATGAGAGAGAACACCATATATTTT.

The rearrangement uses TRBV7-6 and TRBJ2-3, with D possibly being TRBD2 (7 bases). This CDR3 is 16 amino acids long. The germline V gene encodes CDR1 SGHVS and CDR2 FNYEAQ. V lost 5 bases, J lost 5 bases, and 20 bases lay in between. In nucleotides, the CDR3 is TGTGCCAGCAGCCCGGTGGGGGCGGGGGCTCGAGATACGCAGTATTTT. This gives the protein CASSPVGAGARDTQYF.

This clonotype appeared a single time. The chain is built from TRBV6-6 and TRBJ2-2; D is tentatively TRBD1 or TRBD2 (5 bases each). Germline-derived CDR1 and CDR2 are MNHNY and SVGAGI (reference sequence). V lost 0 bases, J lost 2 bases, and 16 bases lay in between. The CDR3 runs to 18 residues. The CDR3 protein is CASSYSGPLEGNTGELFF. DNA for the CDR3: TGTGCCAGCAGTTACTCGGGACCGCTAGAGGGAAACACCGGGGAGCTGTTTTTT.

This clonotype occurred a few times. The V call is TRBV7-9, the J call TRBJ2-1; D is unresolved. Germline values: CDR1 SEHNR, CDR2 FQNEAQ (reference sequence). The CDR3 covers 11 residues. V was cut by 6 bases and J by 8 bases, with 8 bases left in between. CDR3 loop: CASRADHEQFF. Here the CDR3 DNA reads TGTGCCAGCAGGGCTGATCATGAGCAGTTCTTC. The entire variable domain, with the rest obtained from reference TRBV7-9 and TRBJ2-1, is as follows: DTGVSQNPRHKITKRGQNVTFRCDPISEHNRLYWYRQTLGQGPEFLTYFQNEAQLEKSRLLSDRFSAERPKGSFSTLEIQRTEQGDSAMYLCASRADHEQFFGPGTRLTVL.

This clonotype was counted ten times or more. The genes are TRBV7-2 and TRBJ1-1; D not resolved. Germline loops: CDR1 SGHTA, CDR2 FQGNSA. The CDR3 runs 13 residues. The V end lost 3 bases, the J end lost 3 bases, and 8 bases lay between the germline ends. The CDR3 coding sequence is TGTGCCAGCAGCTTTTCGGGGTACACTGAAGCTTTCTTT. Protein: CASSFSGYTEAFF.

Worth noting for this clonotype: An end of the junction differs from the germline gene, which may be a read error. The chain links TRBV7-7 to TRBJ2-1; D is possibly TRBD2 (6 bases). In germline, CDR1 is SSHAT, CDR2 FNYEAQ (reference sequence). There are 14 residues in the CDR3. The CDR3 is CASSLGTGSIEQFF. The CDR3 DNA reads TGTGCTAGCAGCTTAGGGACTGGGTCCATTGAGCAGTTCTTC. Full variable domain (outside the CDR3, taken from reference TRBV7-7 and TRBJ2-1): GAGVSQSPRYKVTKRGQDVTLRCDPISSHATLYWYQQALGQGPEFLTYFNYEAQPDKSGLPSDRFSAERPEGSISTLTIQRTEQRDSAMYRCASSLGTGSIEQFFGPGTRLTVL.

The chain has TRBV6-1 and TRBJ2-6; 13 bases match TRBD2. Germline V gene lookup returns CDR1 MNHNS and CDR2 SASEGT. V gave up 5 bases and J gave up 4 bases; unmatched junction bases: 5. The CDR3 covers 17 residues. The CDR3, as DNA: TGTGCCAGCAGTACCACTAGCGGGGGGGAAGGGGCCAACGTCCTGACTTTC. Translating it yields CASSTTSGGEGANVLTF.

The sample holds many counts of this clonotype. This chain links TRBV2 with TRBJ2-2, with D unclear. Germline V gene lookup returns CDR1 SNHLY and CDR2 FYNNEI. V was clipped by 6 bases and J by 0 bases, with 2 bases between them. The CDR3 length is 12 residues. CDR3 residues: CASRTNTGELFF. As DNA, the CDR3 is TGTGCCAGCAGAACGAACACCGGGGAGCTGTTTTTT.

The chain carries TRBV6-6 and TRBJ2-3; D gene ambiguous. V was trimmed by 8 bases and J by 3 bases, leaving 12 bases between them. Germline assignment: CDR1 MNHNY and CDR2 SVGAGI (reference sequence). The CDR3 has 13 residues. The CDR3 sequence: CASSNRDTDTQYF. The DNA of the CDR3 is TGTGCCAGCTCAAACCGCGATACAGATACGCAGTATTTT.

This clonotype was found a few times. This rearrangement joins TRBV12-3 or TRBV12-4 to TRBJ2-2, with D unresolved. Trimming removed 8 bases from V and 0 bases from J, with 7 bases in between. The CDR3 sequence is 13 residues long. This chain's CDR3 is CASPGPNTGELFF. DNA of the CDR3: TGTGCCAGCCCTGGACCGAACACCGGGGAGCTGTTTTTT.

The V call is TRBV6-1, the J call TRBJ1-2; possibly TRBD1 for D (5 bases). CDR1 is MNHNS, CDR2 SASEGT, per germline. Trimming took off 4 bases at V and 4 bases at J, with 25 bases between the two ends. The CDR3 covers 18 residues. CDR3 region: CASSGKDPRDRSPYGYTF. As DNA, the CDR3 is TGTGCCAGCAGTGGTAAGGACCCCCGGGACCGCAGTCCCTATGGCTACACCTTC.

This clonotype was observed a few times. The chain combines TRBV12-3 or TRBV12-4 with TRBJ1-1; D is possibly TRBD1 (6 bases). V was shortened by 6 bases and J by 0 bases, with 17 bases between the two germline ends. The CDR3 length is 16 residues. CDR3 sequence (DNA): TGTGCCAGCAGCCCACCGACAGGACGGATGAACACTGAAGCTTTCTTT. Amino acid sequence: CASSPPTGRMNTEAFF.

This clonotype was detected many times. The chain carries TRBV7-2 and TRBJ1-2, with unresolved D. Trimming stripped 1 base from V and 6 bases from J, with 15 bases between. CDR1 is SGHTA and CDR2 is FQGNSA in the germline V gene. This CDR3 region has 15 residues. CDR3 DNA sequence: TGTGCCAGCAGCTTAGTTGTCGCGAGTTCGGATGGCTACACCTTC. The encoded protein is CASSLVVASSDGYTF.

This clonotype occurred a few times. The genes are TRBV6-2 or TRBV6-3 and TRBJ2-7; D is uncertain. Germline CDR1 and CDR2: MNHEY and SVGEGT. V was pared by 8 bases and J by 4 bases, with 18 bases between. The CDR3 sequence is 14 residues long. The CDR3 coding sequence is TGTGCCAGCTCACTGAGGCAGGCCCGATACGAGCAGTACGTC. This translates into CASSLRQARYEQYV.

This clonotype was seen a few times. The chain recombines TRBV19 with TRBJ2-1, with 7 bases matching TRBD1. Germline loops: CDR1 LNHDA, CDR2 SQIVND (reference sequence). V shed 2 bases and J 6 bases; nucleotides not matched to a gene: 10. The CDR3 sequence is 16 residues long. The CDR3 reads CASSIKVTGWSNEQFF. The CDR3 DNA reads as TGTGCCAGTAGTATAAAGGTGACAGGGTGGTCCAATGAGCAGTTCTTC.

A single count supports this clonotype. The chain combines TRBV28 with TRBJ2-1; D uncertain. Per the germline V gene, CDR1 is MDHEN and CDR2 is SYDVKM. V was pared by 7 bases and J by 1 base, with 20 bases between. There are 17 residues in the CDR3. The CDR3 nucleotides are TGTGCCAGCAATTTCCCAAGTAAGGGCGGTTCCTACAATGAGCAGTTCTTC. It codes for CASNFPSKGGSYNEQFF.

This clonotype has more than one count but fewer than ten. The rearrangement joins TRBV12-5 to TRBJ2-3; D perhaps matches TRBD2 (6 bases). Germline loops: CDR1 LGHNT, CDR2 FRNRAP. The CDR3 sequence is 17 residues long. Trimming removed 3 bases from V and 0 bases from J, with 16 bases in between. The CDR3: CASGFSRLEGSTDTQYF. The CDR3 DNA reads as TGTGCTAGTGGTTTCTCACGACTAGAGGGAAGCACAGATACGCAGTATTTT.

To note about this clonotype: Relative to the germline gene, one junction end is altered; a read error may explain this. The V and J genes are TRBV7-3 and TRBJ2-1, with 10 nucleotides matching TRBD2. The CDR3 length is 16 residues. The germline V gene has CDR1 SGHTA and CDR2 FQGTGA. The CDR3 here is CASSSPTSGVWDERFF. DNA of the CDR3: TGTGCCAGCAGCTCGCCAACTAGCGGGGTCTGGGATGAGCGGTTCTTC.

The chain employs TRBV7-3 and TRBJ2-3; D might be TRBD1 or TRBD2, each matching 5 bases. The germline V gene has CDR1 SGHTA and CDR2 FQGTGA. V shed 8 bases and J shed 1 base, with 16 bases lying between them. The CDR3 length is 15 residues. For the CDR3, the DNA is TGTGCCAGCCCCCTGGATGGGGGTTGCACAGATACGCAGTATTTT. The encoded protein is CASPLDGGCTDTQYF.